This T cell receptor (beta chain) emerged from a study of patients and donors after allogeneic stem cell transplantation. This clonotype occurred a few times. TCRdb reprocessed the RT-PCR reads with MiXCR, giving one entry per CDR3 protein. The table lists approximately 200,000 distinct CDR3 sequences, over 30% of them singletons, with 9.5% to 13% in the top ten. Deletions cut 0 bases from V and 0 bases from J, with 4 bases between. This CDR3 spans 14 amino acids. The germline CDR1 and CDR2 sequences are MNHNY and SVGAGI (reference sequence). The TCR was taken from a human donor who was either an allogeneic HSCT recipient or a stem cell or donor lymphocyte infusion donor (not recorded which). It is not recorded whose cells these are; they may come from a transplant donor. Input material: blood, either unsorted or a sorted T cell fraction (not recorded which). The genes are TRBV6-6 and TRBJ2-3; D gene uncertain. The DNA of the CDR3 is TGTGCCAGCAGTTACTCTTCTAGCACAGATACGCAGTATTTT. Protein sequence: CASSYSSSTDTQYF.